Reported below is one T cell receptor beta chain. Antigen specificity is unknown. Oncomine TCR Beta short-read sequencing was applied to DNA from cultured CD4+ T cells. Each CDR3 protein is one row after TCRdb ran MiXCR on the PCR reads. This sample has approximately 11,000 distinct CDR3 sequences, with around 64% found just once. The source of the sample is a study of vaccination and CD4 T cells after COVID-19. Whole-study context: The convalescent population consisted of six males and four females, two of whom were of Hispanic ethnicity.

Germline values: CDR1 SGHKS, CDR2 YYEKEE (reference sequence). The CDR3 contains 15 residues. V lost 4 bases and J lost 1, with 14 bases in between. Treatment of the sample: roughly 10-day PBMC culture with coronavirus spike peptide pools or control peptides (ViraFEST assay). The sequence was obtained from a human donor who had recovered from COVID-19. V usage is TRBV5-5 and J usage is TRBJ1-1; no definite D call. Material: CD4+ T cells from blood, cultured in vitro. CDR3 DNA: TGTGCCAGCAGCCTTACCGCCGGGTCGAACACTGAAGCTTTCTTT. It specifies CASSLTAGSNTEAFF.